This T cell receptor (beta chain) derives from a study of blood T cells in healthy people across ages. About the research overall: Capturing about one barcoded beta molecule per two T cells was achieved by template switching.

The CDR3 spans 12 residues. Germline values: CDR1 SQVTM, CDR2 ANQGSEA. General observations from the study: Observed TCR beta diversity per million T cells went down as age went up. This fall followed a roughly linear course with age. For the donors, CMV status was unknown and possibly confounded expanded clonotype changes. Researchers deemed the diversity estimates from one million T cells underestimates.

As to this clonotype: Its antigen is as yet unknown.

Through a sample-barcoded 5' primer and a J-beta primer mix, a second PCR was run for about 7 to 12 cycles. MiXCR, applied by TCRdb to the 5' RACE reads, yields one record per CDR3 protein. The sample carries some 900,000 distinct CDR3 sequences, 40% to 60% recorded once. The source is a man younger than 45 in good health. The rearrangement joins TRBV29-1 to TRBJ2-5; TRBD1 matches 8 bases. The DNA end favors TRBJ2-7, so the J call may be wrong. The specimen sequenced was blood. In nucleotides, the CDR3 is TGCAGCGTTGCCGGAGGACAGGGCGAGCAGTACTTC. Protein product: CSVAGGQGEQYF.